The clone carrying this T cell receptor beta chain counts as medium-sized. Antigen unknown. TCRdb re-called the reads with MiXCR, one entry per CDR3 protein. The data contain some 10,000 distinct CDR3 sequences, around 20% of them singletons. The entry originates in a study of liver allograft versus peripheral blood T cells. On the study more broadly: The authors compared T cell receptor repertoires in transplanted livers with those in the peripheral blood of recipients. Study-wide results and caveats: In liver allografts, T cell receptor repertoires reportedly differed from the repertoires found in peripheral blood.

CDR1 and CDR2 (germline): KGHSH, LQKENI. The CDR3 contains 15 residues. V shed 3 bases, J shed 5 bases, and the junction held 5 bases outside the gene matches. This receptor was obtained from a human patient who had a liver transplant. Some T cells may possibly be graft donor cells. The chain has TRBV18 and TRBJ2-2; 8 nucleotides match TRBD2. This chain's CDR3 is CASSPGGARTGELFF. CDR3 sequence (DNA): TGTGCCAGCTCACCCGGGGGGGCGCGGACCGGGGAGCTGTTTTTT. Based on the CDR3 plus reference TRBV18 and TRBJ2-2, the full variable domain is NAGVMQNPRHLVRRRGQEARLRCSPMKGHSHVYWYRQLPEEGLKFMVYLQKENIIDESGMPKERFSAEFPKEGPSILRIQQVVRGDSAAYFCASSPGGARTGELFFGEGSRLTVL.